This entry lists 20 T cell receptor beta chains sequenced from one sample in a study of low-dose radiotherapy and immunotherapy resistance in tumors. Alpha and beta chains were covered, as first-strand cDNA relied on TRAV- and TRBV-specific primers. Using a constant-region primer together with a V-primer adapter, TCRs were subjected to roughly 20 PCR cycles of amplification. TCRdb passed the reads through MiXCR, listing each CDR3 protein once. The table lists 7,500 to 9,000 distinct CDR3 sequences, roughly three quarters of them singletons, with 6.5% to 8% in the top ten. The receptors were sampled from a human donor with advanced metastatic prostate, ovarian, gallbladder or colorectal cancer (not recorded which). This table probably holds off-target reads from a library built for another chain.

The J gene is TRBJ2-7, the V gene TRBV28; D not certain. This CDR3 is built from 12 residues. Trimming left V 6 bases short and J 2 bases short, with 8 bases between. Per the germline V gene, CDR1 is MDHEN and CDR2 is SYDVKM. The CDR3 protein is CASRARPYEQYF. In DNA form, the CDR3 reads TGTGCCAGCAGGGCCAGGCCCTACGAGCAGTACTTC.

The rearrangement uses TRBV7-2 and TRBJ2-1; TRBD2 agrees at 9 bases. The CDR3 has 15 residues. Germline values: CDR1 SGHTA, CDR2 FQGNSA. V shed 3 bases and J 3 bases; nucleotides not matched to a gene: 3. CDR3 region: CASSFLAGIYNEQFF. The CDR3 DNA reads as TGTGCCAGCAGCTTTCTAGCGGGGATCTACAATGAGCAGTTCTTC.

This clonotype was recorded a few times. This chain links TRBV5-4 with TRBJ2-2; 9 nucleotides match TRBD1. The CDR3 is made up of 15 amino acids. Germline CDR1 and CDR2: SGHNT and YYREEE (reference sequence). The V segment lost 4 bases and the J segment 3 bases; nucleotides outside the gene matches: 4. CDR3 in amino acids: CASSPRTGDTGELFF. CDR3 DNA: TGTGCCAGCAGCCCCCGGACAGGGGACACCGGGGAGCTGTTTTTT.

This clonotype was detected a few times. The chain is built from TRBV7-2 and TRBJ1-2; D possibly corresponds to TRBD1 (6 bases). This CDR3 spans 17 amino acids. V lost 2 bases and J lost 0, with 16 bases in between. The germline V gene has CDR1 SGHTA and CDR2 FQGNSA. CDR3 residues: CASSLLGGEGANYGYTF. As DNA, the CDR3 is TGTGCCAGCAGCTTATTAGGGGGAGAGGGAGCTAACTATGGCTACACCTTC.

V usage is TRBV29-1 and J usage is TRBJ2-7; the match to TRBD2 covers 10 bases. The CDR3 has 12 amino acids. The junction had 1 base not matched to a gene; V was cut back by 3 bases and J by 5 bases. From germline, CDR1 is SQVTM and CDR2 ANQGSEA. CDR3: CSVDGTSDEQYF. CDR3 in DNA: TGCAGCGTTGACGGGACTAGCGACGAGCAGTACTTC.

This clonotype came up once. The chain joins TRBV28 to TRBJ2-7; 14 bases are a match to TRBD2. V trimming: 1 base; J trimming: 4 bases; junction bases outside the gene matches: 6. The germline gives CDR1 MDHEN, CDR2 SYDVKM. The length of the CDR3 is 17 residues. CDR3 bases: TGTGCCAGCAGTTTATTTCCGGGACTAGCGGGAGCGTACGAGCAGTACTTC. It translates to CASSLFPGLAGAYEQYF. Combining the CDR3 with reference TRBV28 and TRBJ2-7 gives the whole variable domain DVKVTQSSRYLVKRTGEKVFLECVQDMDHENMFWYRQDPGLGLRLIYFSYDVKMKEKGDIPEGYSVSREKKERFSLILESASTNQTSMYLCASSLFPGLAGAYEQYFGPGTRLTVT.

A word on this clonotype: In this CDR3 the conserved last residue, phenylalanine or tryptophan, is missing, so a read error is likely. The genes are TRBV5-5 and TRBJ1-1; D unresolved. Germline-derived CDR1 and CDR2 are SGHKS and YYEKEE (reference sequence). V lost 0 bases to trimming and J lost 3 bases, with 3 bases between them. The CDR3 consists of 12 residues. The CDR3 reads CASSLAYTEAFY. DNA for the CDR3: TGTGCCAGCAGCTTGGCCTACACTGAAGCTTTCTAT.

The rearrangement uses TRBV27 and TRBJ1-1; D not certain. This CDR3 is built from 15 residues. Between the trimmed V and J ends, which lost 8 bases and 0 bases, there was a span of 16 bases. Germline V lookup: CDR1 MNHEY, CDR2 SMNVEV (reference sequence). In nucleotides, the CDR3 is TGTGCCAGCGCCCTGTCCCGGGTCTTGAACACTGAAGCTTTCTTT. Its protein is CASALSRVLNTEAFF.

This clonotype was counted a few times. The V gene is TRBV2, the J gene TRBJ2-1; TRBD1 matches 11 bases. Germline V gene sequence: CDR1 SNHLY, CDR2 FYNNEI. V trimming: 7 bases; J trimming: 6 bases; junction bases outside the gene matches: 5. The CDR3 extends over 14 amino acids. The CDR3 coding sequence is TGTGCCAGCATTCCCGGGACAGGGGGCAATGAGCAGTTCTTC. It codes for CASIPGTGGNEQFF.

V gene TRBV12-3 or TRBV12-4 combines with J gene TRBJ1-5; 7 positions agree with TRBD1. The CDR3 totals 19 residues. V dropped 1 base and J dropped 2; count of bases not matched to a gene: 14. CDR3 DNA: TGTGCCAGCAGTTTAGTAGACAGGGACCAAGAGTTACGCAATCAGCCCCAGCATTTT. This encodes CASSLVDRDQELRNQPQHF.

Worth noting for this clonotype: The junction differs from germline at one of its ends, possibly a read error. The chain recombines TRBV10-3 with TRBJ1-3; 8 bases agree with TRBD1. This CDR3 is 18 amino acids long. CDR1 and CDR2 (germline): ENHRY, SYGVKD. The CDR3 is CAISDFGGQGYSENTIYF. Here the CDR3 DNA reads TGTGCCATCAGTGATTTCGGAGGACAGGGTTACTCTGAAAACACCATATATTTT.

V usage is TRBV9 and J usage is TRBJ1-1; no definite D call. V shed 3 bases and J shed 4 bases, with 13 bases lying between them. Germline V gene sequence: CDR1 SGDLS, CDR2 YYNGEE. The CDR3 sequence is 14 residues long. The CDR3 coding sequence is TGTGCCAGCAGCGCGAAGACCGCGCGCACTGAAGCTTTCTTT. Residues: CASSAKTARTEAFF.

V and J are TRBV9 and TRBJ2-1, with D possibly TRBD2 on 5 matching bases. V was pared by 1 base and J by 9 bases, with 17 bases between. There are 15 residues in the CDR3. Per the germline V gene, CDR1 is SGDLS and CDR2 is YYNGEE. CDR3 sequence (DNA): TGTGCCAGCAGCGTACAACTACCCGATGGGAGTGAGCAGTTCTTC. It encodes CASSVQLPDGSEQFF. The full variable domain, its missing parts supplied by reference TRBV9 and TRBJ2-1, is DSGVTQTPKHLITATGQRVTLRCSPRSGDLSVYWYQQSLDQGLQFLIQYYNGEERAKGNILERFSAQQFPDLHSELNLSSLELGDSALYFCASSVQLPDGSEQFFGPGTRLTVL.

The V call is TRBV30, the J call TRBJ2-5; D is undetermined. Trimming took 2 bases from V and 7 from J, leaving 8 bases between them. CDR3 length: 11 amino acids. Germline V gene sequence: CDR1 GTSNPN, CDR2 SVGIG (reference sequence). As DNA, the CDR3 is TGTGCCTGGAGTCCCTCAACGACCCAGTACTTC. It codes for CAWSPSTTQYF. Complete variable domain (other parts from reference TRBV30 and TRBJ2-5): SQTIHQWPATLVQPVGSPLSLECTVEGTSNPNLYWYRQAAGRGLQLLFYSVGIGQISSEVPQNLSASRPQDRQFILSSKKLLLSDSGFYLCAWSPSTTQYFGPGTRLLVL.

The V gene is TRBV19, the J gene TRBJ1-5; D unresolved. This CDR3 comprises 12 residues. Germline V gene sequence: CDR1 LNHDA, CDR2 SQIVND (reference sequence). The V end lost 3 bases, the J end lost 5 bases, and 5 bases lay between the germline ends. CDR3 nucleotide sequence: TGTGCCAGTAGTATGTATGATCAGCCCCAGCATTTT. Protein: CASSMYDQPQHF.

In DNA, the CDR3 is TGCAGCGGAAATCGACAGGGCGGTAGTGAGCAGTTCTTC. It translates to CSGNRQGGSEQFF. V usage is TRBV29-1 and J usage is TRBJ2-1, with TRBD1 identical over 7 bases. V dropped 7 bases and J dropped 9; count of bases not matched to a gene: 12. Germline CDR1 is SQVTM and CDR2 is ANQGSEA. This CDR3 has 13 residues.

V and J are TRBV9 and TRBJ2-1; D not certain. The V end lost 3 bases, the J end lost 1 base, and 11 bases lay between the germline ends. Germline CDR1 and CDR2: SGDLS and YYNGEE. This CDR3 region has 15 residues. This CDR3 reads CASSADGMSYNEQFF. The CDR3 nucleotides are TGTGCCAGCAGCGCCGACGGTATGTCCTACAATGAGCAGTTCTTC.

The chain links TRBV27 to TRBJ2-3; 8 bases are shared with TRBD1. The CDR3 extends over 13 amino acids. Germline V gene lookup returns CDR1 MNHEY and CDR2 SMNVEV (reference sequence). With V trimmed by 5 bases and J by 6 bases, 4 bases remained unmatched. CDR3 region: CASSVQGADTQYF. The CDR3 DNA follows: TGTGCCAGCAGTGTCCAGGGGGCGGATACGCAGTATTTT.

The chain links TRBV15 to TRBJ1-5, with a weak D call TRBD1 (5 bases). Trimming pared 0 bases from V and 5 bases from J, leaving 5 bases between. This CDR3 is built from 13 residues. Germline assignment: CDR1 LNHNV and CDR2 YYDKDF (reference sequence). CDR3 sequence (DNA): TGTGCCACCAGCAGAGACAGGGATCAGCCCCAGCATTTT. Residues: CATSRDRDQPQHF.

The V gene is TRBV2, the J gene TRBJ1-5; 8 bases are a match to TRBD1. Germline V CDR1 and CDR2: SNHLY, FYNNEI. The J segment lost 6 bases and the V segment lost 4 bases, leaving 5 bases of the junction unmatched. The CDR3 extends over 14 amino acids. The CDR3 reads CASSGQGKGQPQHF. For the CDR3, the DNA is TGTGCCAGCAGTGGACAGGGGAAGGGTCAGCCCCAGCATTTT.